This note documents a single T cell receptor (beta chain) sequence. Its target is unknown. PCR primers comprised 60 Vbeta and 13 Jbeta primers. This table comes from immunoSEQ multiplex PCR, and its TCRdb copy is limited to in-frame clones, with some not included. The sample has under 75,000 clones, around 74% seen once. The sample comes from a study of cytomegalovirus exposure and HLA in healthy donors. Looked up from germline, CDR1 is MNHNY and CDR2 is SVGAGI (reference sequence). V shed 7 bases and J 2 bases; nucleotides not matched to a gene: 8. This CDR3 region has 14 residues. Study-level findings and limits: Prediction of most subjects' HLA-A and HLA-B alleles by TCR beta sequences was reportedly accurate. Because they were indistinguishable, some V segments, including TRBV6-2 and TRBV6-3, were excluded. A later analysis showed TCR association rates differing by HLA locus, peaking at DRB1 and lowest at HLA-C. Most TCR sequences showed up rarely, but some public TCRs showed up in many donors.

The rearrangement uses TRBV6-6 and TRBJ2-7; 7 bases match TRBD1. Sample: PBMCs. This TCR was recovered from a human donor in good health. In nucleotides, the CDR3 is TGTGCCAGCATCATACTAGGGACAGCCTACGAGCAGTACTTC. Encoded protein: CASIILGTAYEQYF.